This TCR beta chain was sequenced in a study of control samples from healthy donors and cancer patients. This table comes from immunoSEQ multiplex PCR, and its TCRdb copy is limited to in-frame clones, with some not included. The sample contains approximately 230,000 clones, about four fifths of which appear only once. V was shortened by 6 bases and J by 0 bases, with 12 bases between the two germline ends. Germline CDR1 MNHEY, CDR2 SVGAGI. This CDR3 is built from 14 residues. This TCR derives from a woman aged 60-70 years with lung cancer. V usage is TRBV6-5 and J usage is TRBJ2-7, with D possibly matching TRBD1 (6 bases). The source material was PBMCs. CDR3 region: CASSRMDSSYEQYF. In DNA form, the CDR3 reads TGTGCCAGCAGCCGAATGGACAGCTCCTACGAGCAGTACTTC.